This T cell receptor (beta chain) appears in the sequencing data of a study of cytomegalovirus exposure and HLA in healthy donors. Study-wide results and caveats: Segments of the TCR beta V type were, in most cases, productive about 87% or about 30% of the time in an earlier analysis. The authors excluded some V segments, including TRBV6-2 and TRBV6-3, as indistinguishable.

This clone was counted a few times. Antigen specificity is unknown. Use of 60 Vbeta and 13 Jbeta primers characterized the PCR. Profiled with immunoSEQ multiplex PCR; TCRdb holds only in-frame clones, not every one. This sample has approximately 250,000 clones; roughly 78% occur once, and the top ten carry about 0.47%. V shed 2 bases and J shed 5 bases, with 14 bases lying between them. The germline V gene has CDR1 SGHTS and CDR2 YDEGEE. CDR3 length: 14 residues. The source of this sequence is a boy aged 10-17 years in good health and CMV-seronegative. Material for sequencing was PBMCs. The rearrangement uses TRBV5-8 and TRBJ2-7; D possibly corresponds to TRBD2 (7 bases). The CDR3 DNA follows: TGTGCCAGCAGCTTTTCCGGGGGGCACCACGAGCAGTACTTC. Translating gives CASSFSGGHHEQYF. Using reference TRBV5-8 and TRBJ2-7 for the parts outside the CDR3, the full variable domain is EAGVTQSPTHLIKTRGQQATLRCSPISGHTSVYWYQQALGLGLQFLLWYDEGEERNRGNFPPRFSGRQFPNYSSELNVNALELEDSALYLCASSFSGGHHEQYFGPGTRLTVT.